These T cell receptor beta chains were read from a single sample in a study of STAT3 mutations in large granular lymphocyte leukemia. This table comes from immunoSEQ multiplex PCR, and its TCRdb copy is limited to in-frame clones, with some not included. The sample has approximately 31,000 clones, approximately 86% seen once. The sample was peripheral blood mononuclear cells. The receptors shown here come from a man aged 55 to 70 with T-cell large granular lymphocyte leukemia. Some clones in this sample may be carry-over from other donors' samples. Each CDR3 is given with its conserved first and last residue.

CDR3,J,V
CASSSMTSGRVSTDTQYF,TRBJ2-3,TRBV4-2
CSVGGPAGAYEQYF,TRBJ2-7,TRBV29-1
CASSSLAGGTGEQYF,TRBJ2-7,TRBV19
CASSLESPGQYYGYTF,TRBJ1-2,TRBV5-1
CASSLPGGSYEQYF,TRBJ2-7,TRBV13
CASSPRQGYYGYTF,TRBJ1-2,TRBV7-9
CSEQGVLETQYF,TRBJ2-5,TRBV29-1
CASSWTGWETQYF,TRBJ2-5,TRBV7-9
CASSLKTENQPQHF,TRBJ1-5,TRBV11-2
CASSGPYNSPLHF,TRBJ1-6,TRBV25-1
CASDSQGGANTEAFF,TRBJ1-1,TRBV6-5
CSAIRWDEQFF,TRBJ2-1,TRBV20-1
CASSLTTSFTDTQYF,TRBJ2-3,TRBV7-3
CASSQSQGVTSTPYEQYF,TRBJ2-7,TRBV4-1
CASSLGQAYGELFF,TRBJ2-2,TRBV7-2
CASSASRDSLYEQYF,TRBJ2-7,TRBV18
CASSLLGTQRTSTDTQYF,TRBJ2-3,TRBV27
CSEMGQTDTQYF,TRBJ2-3,TRBV29-1
CASSLQPDPLTGELFF,TRBJ2-2,TRBV5-1
CASSGGTSGRWADTQYF,TRBJ2-3,TRBV5-4
CSASYGTEAFF,TRBJ1-1,TRBV20-1
CASSLTLSTDTQYF,TRBJ2-3,TRBV7-3
CASSSGIGDEQFF,TRBJ2-1,TRBV18
CASRTGVKQYF,TRBJ2-7,TRBV27
CASSWVAGQDNEQFF,TRBJ2-1,TRBV5-1
CASSVSGSGTDTQYF,TRBJ2-3,TRBV5-1
CASSSASVASGNTIYF,TRBJ1-3,TRBV28
CARSRRGLAAHEQFF,TRBJ2-1,TRBV5-3
CASSPLRQQSQFF,TRBJ2-1,TRBV7-2
CASSLRGPQHF,TRBJ1-5,TRBV7-2
CASSILGQSPLHF,TRBJ1-6,TRBV19
CAWTGRGKGTEAFF,TRBJ1-1,TRBV30